Below, 2 T cell receptor beta chains from the same sample are listed, as sequenced in a study of Ad26.COV2.S vaccination and SARS-CoV-2 variants. The repertoire was sequenced with immunoSEQ multiplex PCR; TCRdb's copy has only in-frame clones and lacks some. There are a few hundred thousand clones in the sample; about nine tenths occur only once, and around 3.5% lies in the top ten. Treatment reported: 15 to 20 received Ad26.COV2.S at low or high dose, single or two shots; roughly 5 received placebo; per-sample allocation not given. All samples were drawn on day 63, counting from the first vaccine or placebo injection. The specimen comprised peripheral blood, sampled in a trial of Ad26.COV2.S vaccine versus placebo. These TCRs come from a person aged 18-60 years who received the Ad26.COV2.S COVID-19 vaccine or a placebo.

CDR3 nucleotide sequence: TGTGCCAGCAGGGAGGACAGGGGTTCTGTTGAAGCTTTCTTT. This encodes CASREDRGSVEAFF. The chain combines TRBV2 with TRBJ1-1; 9 bases are a match to TRBD1. V dropped 6 bases and J dropped 7; count of bases not matched to a gene: 9. This CDR3 is built from 14 residues. CDR1 is SNHLY, CDR2 FYNNEI, per germline.

The chain is built from TRBV4-1 and TRBJ2-5; perhaps TRBD1 as D (5 bases). The germline V and J ends were trimmed by 0 bases and 2 bases, with 7 bases remaining between them. This CDR3 region has 14 residues. From germline, CDR1 is MGHRA and CDR2 YSYEKL. Here the CDR3 DNA reads TGCGCCAGCAGCCAAGACAGGGTTCAAGAGACCCAGTACTTC. Amino acids: CASSQDRVQETQYF.